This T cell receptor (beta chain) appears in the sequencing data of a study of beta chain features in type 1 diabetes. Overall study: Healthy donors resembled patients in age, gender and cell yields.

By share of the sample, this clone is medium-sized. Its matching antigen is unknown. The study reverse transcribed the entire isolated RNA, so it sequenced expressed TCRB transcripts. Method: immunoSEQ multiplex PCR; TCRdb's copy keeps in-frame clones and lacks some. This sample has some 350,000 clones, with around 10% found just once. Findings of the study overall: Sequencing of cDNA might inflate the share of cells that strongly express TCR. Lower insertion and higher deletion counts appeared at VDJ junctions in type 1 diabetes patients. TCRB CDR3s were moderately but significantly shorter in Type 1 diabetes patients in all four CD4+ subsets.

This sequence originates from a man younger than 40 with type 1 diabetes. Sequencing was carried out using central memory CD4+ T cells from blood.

The CDR3 nucleotides read TGCGCCAGCAGCCAAGATCGCGGATGGGGTGGGAATGAGCAGTTCTTC. Encoded protein: CASSQDRGWGGNEQFF. The V call is TRBV4-3, the J call TRBJ2-1; D not resolved. CDR1 LGHNA and CDR2 YSLEER come from the germline V gene. This CDR3 has 16 amino acids. V gave up 0 bases and J gave up 7 bases, with 16 bases separating them.